This TCR beta chain derives from a study of blood T cell repertoires in COVID-19. About the study: Whether acute or convalescent, the COVID-19 samples came from the United States, Italy and Spain. Nucleic acid was either cDNA or gDNA, and it came from T cells, B-cell-depleted T cells, or PBMCs.

This clone was counted a single time. Relative to the germline gene, one junction end is altered; a read error may explain this. Source study methods: Reference gene primer amplification gave nucleated cell count estimates. Assay: immunoSEQ multiplex PCR; the TCRdb copy retains only in-frame clones and omits some. V and J calls and clone size are given by that table; D and trimming were obtained from the DNA. The profile shows around 260,000 clones, roughly 90% of them singletons. The sequencing sample was made of peripheral blood. This TCR derives from a man aged 55 to 70 who had recovered from COVID-19.

The CDR3: CASSLAGGTDAKNIQYF. CDR3 DNA sequence: TGTGCTAGCAGCTTAGCTGGCGGGACAGACGCCAAAAACATTCAGTACTTC. The gene calls are TRBV7-7 and TRBJ2-4; maybe TRBD1 (7 bases). The CDR3 consists of 17 residues. CDR1 SSHAT and CDR2 FNYEAQ come from the germline V gene (reference sequence).